This T cell receptor beta chain was documented in a study of PD-1 blockade in classical Hodgkin lymphoma. Study-wide context: Nivolumab dosing for patients was 3 mg/kg, administered intravenously every 2 weeks.

Only in-frame clones appear in the TCRdb table, and some are missing; sequencing was by immunoSEQ multiplex PCR. The sample holds about 30,000 clones, approximately 80% seen once. This clone was seen just once. The antigen remains unidentified. All trial patients relapsed after autologous stem cell transplantation. The germline gives CDR1 MNHEY, CDR2 SVGAGI. This CDR3 is 13 amino acids long. V was clipped by 0 bases and J by 6 bases, with 9 bases between them. General observations from the study: Before treatment, TCR diversity in newly diagnosed patients was reportedly lower than in healthy donors. Excluded were patients who started nivolumab under 1 year after ASCT, a group that had lower diversity.

This chain uses TRBV6-5 with TRBJ2-7, with no clear D. This receptor was obtained from a human donor with classical Hodgkin lymphoma. The starting material was peripheral blood mononuclear cells (PBMCs), obtained before the second cycle of nivolumab. The CDR3 reads CASSYSERLEQYF. DNA of the CDR3: TGTGCCAGCAGTTACTCCGAGCGTCTCGAGCAGTACTTC.